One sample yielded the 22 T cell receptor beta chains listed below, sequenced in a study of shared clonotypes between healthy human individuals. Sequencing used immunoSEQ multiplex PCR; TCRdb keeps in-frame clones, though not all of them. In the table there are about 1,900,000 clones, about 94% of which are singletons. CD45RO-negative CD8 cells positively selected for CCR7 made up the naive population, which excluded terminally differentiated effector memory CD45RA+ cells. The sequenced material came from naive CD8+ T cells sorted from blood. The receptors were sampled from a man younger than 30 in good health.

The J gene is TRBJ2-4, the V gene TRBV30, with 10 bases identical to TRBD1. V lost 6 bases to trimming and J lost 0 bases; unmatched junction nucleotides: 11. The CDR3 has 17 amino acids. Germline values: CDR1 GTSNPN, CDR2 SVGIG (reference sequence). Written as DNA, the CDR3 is TGTGCCTGCGGGACAGGGGACCTGCACGTAGCCAAAAACATTCAGTACTTC. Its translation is CACGTGDLHVAKNIQYF. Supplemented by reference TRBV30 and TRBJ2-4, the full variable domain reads SQTIHQWPATLVQPVGSPLSLECTVEGTSNPNLYWYRQAAGRGLQLLFYSVGIGQISSEVPQNLSASRPQDRQFILSSKKLLLSDSGFYLCACGTGDLHVAKNIQYFGAGTRLSVL.

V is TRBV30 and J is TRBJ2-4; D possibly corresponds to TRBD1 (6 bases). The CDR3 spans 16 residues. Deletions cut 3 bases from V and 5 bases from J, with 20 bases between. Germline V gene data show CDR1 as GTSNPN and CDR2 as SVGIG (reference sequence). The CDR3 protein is CAWSFGAGTPENIQYF. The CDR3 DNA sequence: TGTGCCTGGAGCTTTGGGGCCGGGACACCGGAAAACATTCAGTACTTC.

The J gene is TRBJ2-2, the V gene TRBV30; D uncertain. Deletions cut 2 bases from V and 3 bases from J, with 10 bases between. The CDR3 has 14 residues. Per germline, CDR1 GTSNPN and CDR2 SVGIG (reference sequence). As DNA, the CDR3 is TGTGCCTGGAGTTACGACACATACACCGGGGAGCTGTTTTTT. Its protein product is CAWSYDTYTGELFF.

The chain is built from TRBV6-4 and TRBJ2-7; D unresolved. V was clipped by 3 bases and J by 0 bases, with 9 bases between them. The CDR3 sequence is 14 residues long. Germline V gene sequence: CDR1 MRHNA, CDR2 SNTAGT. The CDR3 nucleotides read TGTGCCAGCAGTGATTCTCGGAGCTCCTACGAGCAGTACTTC. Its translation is CASSDSRSSYEQYF.

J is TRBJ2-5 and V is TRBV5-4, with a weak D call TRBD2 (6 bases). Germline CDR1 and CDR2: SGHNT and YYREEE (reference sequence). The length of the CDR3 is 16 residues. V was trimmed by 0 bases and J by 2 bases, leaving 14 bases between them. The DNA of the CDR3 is TGTGCCAGCAGCTTGGACCGGGGGACCGGGCAAGAGACCCAGTACTTC. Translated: CASSLDRGTGQETQYF.

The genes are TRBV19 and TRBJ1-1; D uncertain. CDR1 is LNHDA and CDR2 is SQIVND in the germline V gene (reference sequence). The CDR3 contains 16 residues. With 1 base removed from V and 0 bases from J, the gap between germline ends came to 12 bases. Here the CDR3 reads CASSIGFASMNTEAFF. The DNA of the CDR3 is TGTGCCAGTAGTATAGGGTTCGCTTCAATGAACACTGAAGCTTTCTTT.

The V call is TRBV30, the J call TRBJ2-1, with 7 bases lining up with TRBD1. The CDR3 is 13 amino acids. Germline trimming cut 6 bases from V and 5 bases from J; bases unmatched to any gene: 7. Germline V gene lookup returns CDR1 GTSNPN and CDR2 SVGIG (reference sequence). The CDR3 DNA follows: TGTGCCTGCGGAGACAGGGTTAACAATGAGCAGTTCTTC. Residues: CACGDRVNNEQFF.

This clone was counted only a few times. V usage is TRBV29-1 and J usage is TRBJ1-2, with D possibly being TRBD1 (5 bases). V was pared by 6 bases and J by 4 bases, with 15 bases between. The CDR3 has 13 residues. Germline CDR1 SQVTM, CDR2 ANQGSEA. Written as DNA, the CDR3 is TGCAGCGTGGCCCCGGGGGATAGCTATGGCTACACCTTC. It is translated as CSVAPGDSYGYTF.

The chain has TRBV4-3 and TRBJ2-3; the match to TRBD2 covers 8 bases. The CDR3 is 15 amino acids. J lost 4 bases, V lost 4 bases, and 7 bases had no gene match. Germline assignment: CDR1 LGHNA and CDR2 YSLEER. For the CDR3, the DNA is TGCGCCAGCAGCCCATTAGCGGGATCTGCAGATACGCAGTATTTT. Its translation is CASSPLAGSADTQYF.

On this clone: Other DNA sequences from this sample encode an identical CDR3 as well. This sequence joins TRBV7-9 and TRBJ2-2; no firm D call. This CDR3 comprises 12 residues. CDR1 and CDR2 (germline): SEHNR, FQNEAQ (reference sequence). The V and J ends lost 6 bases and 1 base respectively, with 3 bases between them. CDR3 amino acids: CASSRNTGELFF. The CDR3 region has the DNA TGTGCCAGCAGTCGGAACACCGGGGAGCTGTTTTTT.

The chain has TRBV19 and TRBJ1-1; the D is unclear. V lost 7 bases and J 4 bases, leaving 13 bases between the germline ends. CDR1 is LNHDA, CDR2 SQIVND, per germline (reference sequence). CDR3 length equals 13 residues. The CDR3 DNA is TGTGCCAGTAAGGGCCGGGTGAGCACTGAAGCTTTCTTT. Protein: CASKGRVSTEAFF.

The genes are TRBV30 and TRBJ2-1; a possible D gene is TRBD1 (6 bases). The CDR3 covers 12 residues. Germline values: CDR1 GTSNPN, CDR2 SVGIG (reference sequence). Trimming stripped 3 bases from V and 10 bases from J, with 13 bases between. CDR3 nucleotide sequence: TGTGCCTGGAGCCCTCACAGGGAAGAGCAGTTCTTC. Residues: CAWSPHREEQFF.

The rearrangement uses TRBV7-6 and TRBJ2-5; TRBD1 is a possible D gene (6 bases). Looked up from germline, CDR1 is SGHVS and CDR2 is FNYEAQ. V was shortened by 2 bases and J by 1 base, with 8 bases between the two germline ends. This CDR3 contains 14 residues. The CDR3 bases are TGTGCCAGCAGCTTACGACAGGCCCAAGAGACCCAGTACTTC. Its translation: CASSLRQAQETQYF.

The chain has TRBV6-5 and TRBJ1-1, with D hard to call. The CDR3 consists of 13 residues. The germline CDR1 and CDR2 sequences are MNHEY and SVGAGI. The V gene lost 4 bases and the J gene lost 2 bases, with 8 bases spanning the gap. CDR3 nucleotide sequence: TGTGCCAGCAGTTTCGGAACTAACACTGAAGCTTTCTTT. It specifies CASSFGTNTEAFF.

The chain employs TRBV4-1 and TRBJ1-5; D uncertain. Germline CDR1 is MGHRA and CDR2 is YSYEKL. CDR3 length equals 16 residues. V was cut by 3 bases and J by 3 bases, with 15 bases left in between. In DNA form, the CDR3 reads TGCGCCAGCAGCCAGGCGCCGGTGGAGTCCAATCAGCCCCAGCATTTT. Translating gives CASSQAPVESNQPQHF.

The CDR3 here is CASSSLAGGLDNEQFF. The CDR3 bases are TGTGCCAGCAGTTCCCTAGCGGGGGGGTTGGATAATGAGCAGTTCTTC. This chain links TRBV7-9 with TRBJ2-1, with TRBD2 matching 12 bases. J lost 7 bases, V lost 6 bases, and 10 bases had no gene match. Germline CDR1 reads SEHNR; CDR2 reads FQNEAQ (reference sequence). CDR3 size: 16 residues.

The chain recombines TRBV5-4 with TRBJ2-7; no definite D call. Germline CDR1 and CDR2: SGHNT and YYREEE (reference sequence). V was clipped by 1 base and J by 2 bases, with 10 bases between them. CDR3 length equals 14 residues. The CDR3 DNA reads TGTGCCAGCAGCTTGTTTTACCAGCCCTACGAGCAGTACTTC. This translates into CASSLFYQPYEQYF. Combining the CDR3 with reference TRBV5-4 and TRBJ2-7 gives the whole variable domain ETGVTQSPTHLIKTRGQQVTLRCSSQSGHNTVSWYQQALGQGPQFIFQYYREEENGRGNFPPRFSGLQFPNYSSELNVNALELDDSALYLCASSLFYQPYEQYFGPGTRLTVT.

The CDR3 coding sequence is TGTGCCACCAGCGAGGGCTCGACCTCCTACGAGCAGTACTTC. Residues: CATSEGSTSYEQYF. The chain is built from TRBV15 and TRBJ2-7; maybe TRBD2 (5 bases). This CDR3 region has 14 residues. The ends were cut back, 5 bases at V and 0 bases at J, with 11 bases in the middle. The V gene's germline CDR1 is LNHNV and CDR2 YYDKDF (reference sequence).

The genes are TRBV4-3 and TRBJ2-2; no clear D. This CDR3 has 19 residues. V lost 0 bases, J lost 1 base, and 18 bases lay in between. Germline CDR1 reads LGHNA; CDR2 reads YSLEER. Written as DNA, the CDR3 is TGCGCCAGCAGCCAAGACCCTAGTCGGTTTGCGGAGAACACCGGGGAGCTGTTTTTT. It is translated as CASSQDPSRFAENTGELFF.

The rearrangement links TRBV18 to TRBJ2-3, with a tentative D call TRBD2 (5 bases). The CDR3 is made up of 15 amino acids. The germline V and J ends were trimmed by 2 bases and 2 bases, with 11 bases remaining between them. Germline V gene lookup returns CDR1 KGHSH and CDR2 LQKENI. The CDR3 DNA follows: TGTGCCAGCTCACCAGAGGCCGACTACACAGATACGCAGTATTTT. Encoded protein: CASSPEADYTDTQYF. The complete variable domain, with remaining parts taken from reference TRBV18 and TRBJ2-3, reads NAGVMQNPRHLVRRRGQEARLRCSPMKGHSHVYWYRQLPEEGLKFMVYLQKENIIDESGMPKERFSAEFPKEGPSILRIQQVVRGDSAAYFCASSPEADYTDTQYFGPGTRLTVL.

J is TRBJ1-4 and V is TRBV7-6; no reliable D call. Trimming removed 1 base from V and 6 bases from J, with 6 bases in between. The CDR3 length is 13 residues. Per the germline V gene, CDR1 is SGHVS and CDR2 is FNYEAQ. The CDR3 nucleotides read TGTGCCAGCAGCTTAGAGCCGTATGAAAAACTGTTTTTT. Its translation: CASSLEPYEKLFF.

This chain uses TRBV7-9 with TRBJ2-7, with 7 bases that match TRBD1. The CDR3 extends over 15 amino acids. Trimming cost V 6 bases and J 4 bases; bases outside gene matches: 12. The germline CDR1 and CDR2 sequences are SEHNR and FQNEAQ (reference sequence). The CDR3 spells CASRAVTGTEYEQYF. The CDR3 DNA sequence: TGTGCCAGCAGAGCAGTTACCGGGACAGAATACGAGCAGTACTTC. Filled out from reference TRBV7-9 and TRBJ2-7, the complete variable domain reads DTGVSQNPRHKITKRGQNVTFRCDPISEHNRLYWYRQTLGQGPEFLTYFQNEAQLEKSRLLSDRFSAERPKGSFSTLEIQRTEQGDSAMYLCASRAVTGTEYEQYFGPGTRLTVT.